The 27 T cell receptor beta chains in this list originate from one sample, sequenced in a study of regulatory T cells in long-lasting Graves disease. The authors built TCR beta libraries using iRepertoire HTBI primers and Arm-PCR of CDR3 regions. TCRdb fed the multiplex PCR reads into MiXCR, producing one record per CDR3 protein. The data contain about 350,000 distinct CDR3 sequences, 15% to 20% of them singletons. Time point noted: newly diagnosed GD, antithyroid drugs for less than 3 months. PBMCs were the source of the RNA used for TCR sequencing. Separately, the same data were catalogued under a study of T cells in Graves' hyperthyroidism and ophthalmopathy.

The material sequenced was peripheral blood mononuclear cells (PBMCs), taken at new diagnosis, from a patient treated with antithyroid drugs. The source is a woman in her late teens or twenties with Graves disease.

As for this clonotype: A read error likely explains this, since a far larger clone differs by one base. The CDR3 ends on some other residue instead of the conserved phenylalanine or tryptophan, so this is likely a read error. V usage is TRBV20-1 and J usage is TRBJ1-5, with no clear D. Germline CDR1 reads DFQATT; CDR2 reads SNEGSKA (reference sequence). V dropped 3 bases and J dropped 5 bases, with 8 bases sitting between them. The CDR3 loop spans 12 amino acids. CDR3 residues: CSARVTDQPQHL. The CDR3 bases are TGCAGTGCTAGGGTCACCGATCAGCCCCAGCATCTT.

The chain carries TRBV20-1 and TRBJ2-1, with TRBD1 matching over 8 bases. CDR3 length equals 11 residues. Per germline, CDR1 DFQATT and CDR2 SNEGSKA (reference sequence). Written as DNA, the CDR3 is TGCAGGACAGGGGATGTCAATGAGCAGTTCTTC. Protein product: CRTGDVNEQFF.

V is TRBV6-5 and J is TRBJ1-2; tentatively, D is TRBD1 (6 bases). With 4 bases removed from V and 3 bases from J, the gap between germline ends came to 15 bases. Germline CDR1 MNHEY, CDR2 SVGAGI. CDR3 length: 15 amino acids. The DNA of the CDR3 is TGTGCCAGCAGTTCTTCCCCGGGGGGCTACTATGGCTACACCTTC. It is translated as CASSSSPGGYYGYTF.

The gene calls are TRBV9 and TRBJ1-1, with 8 bases lining up with TRBD1. There are 16 residues in the CDR3. V was clipped by 4 bases and J by 0 bases; unmatched bases: 8. Germline-derived CDR1 and CDR2 are SGDLS and YYNGEE. CDR3 DNA: TGTGCCAGCAGCCCAAGGGGGGACAGGATGAACACTGAAGCTTTCTTT. Amino acid sequence: CASSPRGDRMNTEAFF.

The sample holds many counts of this clonotype. The gene calls are TRBV28 and TRBJ1-2; possibly TRBD1 for D (5 bases). Germline V gene sequence: CDR1 MDHEN, CDR2 SYDVKM. Trimming pared 6 bases from V and 2 bases from J, leaving 13 bases between. This CDR3 contains 14 residues. The CDR3 nucleotides are TGTGCCAGCAGAGCGCCCGGGACCAACTATGGCTACACCTTC. It yields the protein CASRAPGTNYGYTF.

On this clonotype: Just one base apart from a much larger clone, this may be a read error. This chain joins TRBV5-1 and TRBJ2-3, with TRBD1 as a possible D gene (5 bases). Germline assignment: CDR1 SGHRS and CDR2 YFSETQ. CDR3 length equals 14 residues. The DNA for the CDR3 is TGCGCCAGCAGCTTGGACAGGCTCACAGATGCGCAGTATTTT. Protein: CASSLDRLTDAQYF.

This clonotype was counted many times. This chain links TRBV18 with TRBJ2-3, with D perhaps TRBD2 (5 bases). The germline V gene has CDR1 KGHSH and CDR2 LQKENI. The CDR3 is made up of 18 amino acids. V shed 4 bases and J shed 1 base, with 21 bases lying between them. The DNA for the CDR3 is TGTGCCAGCTCACTGGAAACGCCCGGGATCTCGGGCACAGATACGCAGTATTTT. Translating gives CASSLETPGISGTDTQYF.

The chain employs TRBV24-1 and TRBJ2-2; D may be TRBD1 (6 bases). The CDR3 consists of 15 residues. Germline V gene data show CDR1 as KGHDR and CDR2 as SFDVKD. The V end lost 5 bases, the J end lost 5 bases, and 14 bases lay between the germline ends. The CDR3 coding sequence is TGTGCCACCAGTGGGAAGACAGGTTGGACCGGGGAGCTGTTTTTT. Translation gives CATSGKTGWTGELFF.

The CDR3 bases are TGTGCCATCAGTGATTTGGGCAGGGGGAGCAATCAGCCCCAGCATTTT. Its protein is CAISDLGRGSNQPQHF. The chain uses TRBV10-3 and TRBJ1-5; 7 bases are shared with TRBD1. Losses at the gene ends were 3 bases for V and 1 base for J; bases not matched to a gene: 6. There are 16 residues in the CDR3. From germline, CDR1 is ENHRY and CDR2 SYGVKD.

The rearrangement uses TRBV28 and TRBJ1-2; TRBD1 agrees at 7 bases. V shed 6 bases, J shed 3 bases, and the junction held 1 base outside the gene matches. The CDR3 totals 12 residues. Germline CDR1 and CDR2: MDHEN and SYDVKM. CDR3 residues: CASRDRHYGYTF. In nucleotides, the CDR3 is TGTGCCAGCAGGGACAGGCACTATGGCTACACCTTC.

This clonotype was seen only once. A far larger clone is off by one base, so a read error is likely. The chain carries TRBV6-5 and TRBJ2-1, with D tentatively TRBD2 (7 bases). This CDR3 has 15 residues. CDR1 and CDR2 from the germline V gene are MNHEY and SVGAGI. CDR3: CASSYGGAFSDEQLF. As DNA, the CDR3 is TGTGCCAGCAGTTACGGGGGGGCGTTTTCGGATGAGCAGCTCTTC.

This clonotype was counted many times. The rearrangement links TRBV20-1 to TRBJ2-1; 12 bases map to TRBD2. Germline trimming cut 4 bases from V and 6 bases from J; bases unmatched to any gene: 7. The germline V gene encodes CDR1 DFQATT and CDR2 SNEGSKA (reference sequence). The CDR3 totals 15 residues. In DNA, the CDR3 is TGCAGTGCTAACCCCCCTAGCGGGGGGGGCAATGAGCAGTTCTTC. It codes for CSANPPSGGGNEQFF.

The sample holds many counts of this clonotype. The chain joins TRBV5-1 to TRBJ1-2; TRBD1 matches at 8 bases. Germline-derived CDR1 and CDR2 are SGHRS and YFSETQ. V lost 5 bases and J lost 4; bases outside the gene matches: 16. This CDR3 contains 17 residues. In DNA, the CDR3 is TGCGCCAGCAGTCCCCCCGGGCAGGGGGCGCAGGGCTATGGCTACACCTTC. Translated, it gives CASSPPGQGAQGYGYTF.

This clonotype was recorded at least ten times. V usage is TRBV7-8 and J usage is TRBJ2-7; 8 nucleotides agree with TRBD2. V was clipped by 1 base and J by 0 bases; unmatched bases: 5. Germline V gene lookup returns CDR1 SGHVS and CDR2 FQNEAQ. The length of the CDR3 is 16 residues. CDR3 bases: TGTGCCAGCAGCTTAGGGGGCGGGAGGCTCTCCTACGAGCAGTACTTC. Protein sequence: CASSLGGGRLSYEQYF.

This chain connects TRBV5-1 to TRBJ2-5, with TRBD1 matching 8 bases. There are 14 residues in the CDR3. Germline loops: CDR1 SGHRS, CDR2 YFSETQ. V lost 4 bases to trimming and J lost 5 bases; unmatched junction nucleotides: 7. The CDR3 region is CASSTGTGGETQYF. CDR3 bases: TGCGCCAGCAGCACTGGGACAGGCGGGGAGACCCAGTACTTC.

This clonotype was seen at least ten times. The rearrangement joins TRBV3-1 to TRBJ2-4; possible D gene TRBD2, 6 bases. V was shortened by 0 bases and J by 0 bases, with 12 bases between the two germline ends. The CDR3 has 17 residues. Germline CDR1 LGHDT, CDR2 YNNKEL (reference sequence). This chain's CDR3 is CASSQDPGGLAKNIQYF. The CDR3 coding sequence is TGTGCCAGCAGCCAAGATCCTGGGGGACTAGCCAAAAACATTCAGTACTTC.

This clonotype has more than one count but fewer than ten. V usage is TRBV11-2 and J usage is TRBJ1-4, with TRBD1 identical over 8 bases. Germline CDR1 SGHAT, CDR2 FQNNGV. The CDR3 runs 14 residues. V trimming: 5 bases; J trimming: 6 bases; junction bases outside the gene matches: 5. Here the CDR3 reads CASSHGQGYEKLFF. DNA for the CDR3: TGTGCCAGCAGCCATGGACAGGGCTATGAAAAACTGTTTTTT.

Note on this clonotype: It may be a read error: a sequence one base away is much more abundant. The chain joins TRBV10-1 to TRBJ2-2; a possible D gene is TRBD1 (6 bases). The germline V and J ends were trimmed by 5 bases and 1 base, with 11 bases remaining between them. This CDR3 is 15 amino acids long. CDR1 and CDR2 from the germline V gene are WNHNN and SYGVQD (reference sequence). The DNA of the CDR3 is TGCGCCAGCAGTTTCGGGACACGGAACACCGGGGAGCTGTTTTTT. The encoded protein is CASSFGTRNTGELFF.

This clonotype was seen a handful of times. The genes are TRBV12-3 or TRBV12-4 and TRBJ2-1; D is undetermined. This CDR3 comprises 15 residues. The ends were cut back, 3 bases at V and 6 bases at J, with 15 bases in the middle. In DNA form, the CDR3 reads TGTGCCAGCAGTTTCCCTAAAGACCCGCTCAATGAGCAGTTCTTC. This translates into CASSFPKDPLNEQFF.

V gene TRBV7-9 combines with J gene TRBJ2-3; a weak D match, TRBD2 (5 bases). V was shortened by 4 bases and J by 7 bases, with 21 bases between the two germline ends. This CDR3 has 16 residues. Germline loops: CDR1 SEHNR, CDR2 FQNEAQ (reference sequence). The CDR3 region has the DNA TGTGCCAGCAGCTCCTGGACTCCGAGTTTAGCAAATACGCAGTATTTT. This gives the protein CASSSWTPSLANTQYF. Combining the CDR3 with reference TRBV7-9 and TRBJ2-3 gives the whole variable domain DTGVSQNPRHKITKRGQNVTFRCDPISEHNRLYWYRQTLGQGPEFLTYFQNEAQLEKSRLLSDRFSAERPKGSFSTLEIQRTEQGDSAMYLCASSSWTPSLANTQYFGPGTRLTVL.

This clonotype occurred a few times. This rearrangement joins TRBV4-1 to TRBJ2-3; 13 positions match TRBD2. J was trimmed by 2 bases and V by 4 bases; bases with no gene match: 3. Germline V gene lookup returns CDR1 MGHRA and CDR2 YSYEKL. The CDR3 consists of 16 residues. CDR3 loop: CASSPGTSGITDTQYF. The DNA of the CDR3 is TGCGCCAGCAGCCCCGGGACTAGCGGGATCACAGATACGCAGTATTTT.

The gene calls are TRBV4-2 and TRBJ1-3; D ambiguous. This CDR3 region has 16 residues. Germline assignment: CDR1 LGHNA and CDR2 YNFKEQ. V lost 1 base and J 0 bases, leaving 10 bases between the germline ends. The CDR3 protein is CASSQGGSRSGNTIYF. The CDR3 coding sequence is TGTGCCAGCAGCCAAGGAGGATCCCGCTCTGGAAACACCATATATTTT.

This clonotype has just a few counts. The final CDR3 position lacks the conserved phenylalanine or tryptophan, pointing to a likely read error. The chain uses TRBV3-1 and TRBJ1-6; possible D gene TRBD1, 5 bases. The V gene's germline CDR1 is LGHDT and CDR2 YNNKEL (reference sequence). V lost 0 bases and J 5 bases, leaving 17 bases between the germline ends. The CDR3 extends over 18 amino acids. CDR3 residues: CASSQDLGAARHNSPLHL. The CDR3 DNA reads TGTGCCAGCAGCCAAGATTTAGGGGCGGCCAGACATAATTCACCCCTCCACCTT.

The sample holds many counts of this clonotype. CDR3 sequence reads: CASRVGVFNEQFF. CDR3 coding DNA: TGTGCCAGCAGGGTGGGGGTGTTTAATGAGCAGTTCTTC. The chain employs TRBV28 and TRBJ2-1, with D perhaps given as TRBD1 or TRBD2 (5 bases each). Between the trimmed V and J ends, which lost 6 bases and 7 bases, there was a span of 13 bases. The CDR3 has 13 residues. Germline values: CDR1 MDHEN, CDR2 SYDVKM. Combining the CDR3 with reference TRBV28 and TRBJ2-1 gives the whole variable domain DVKVTQSSRYLVKRTGEKVFLECVQDMDHENMFWYRQDPGLGLRLIYFSYDVKMKEKGDIPEGYSVSREKKERFSLILESASTNQTSMYLCASRVGVFNEQFFGPGTRLTVL.

The rearrangement joins TRBV13 to TRBJ1-1, with D hard to call. V lost 3 bases and J lost 1, with 9 bases in between. Germline CDR1 is PRHDT and CDR2 is FYEKMQ (reference sequence). The CDR3 runs to 14 residues. DNA for the CDR3: TGTGCCAGCAGCTTTGCAGCGGAGAACACTGAAGCTTTCTTT. Amino acid sequence: CASSFAAENTEAFF.

This clonotype was counted between two and nine times. The rearrangement links TRBV27 to TRBJ1-5; TRBD1 might be the D (5 bases). CDR3 length: 13 amino acids. Germline V gives CDR1 MNHEY, CDR2 SMNVEV (reference sequence). The germline V and J ends were trimmed by 5 bases and 6 bases, with 11 bases remaining between them. The CDR3 protein is CASSRAGVQPQHF. The CDR3 DNA reads TGTGCCAGCAGTCGGGCGGGGGTTCAGCCCCAGCATTTT.

This clonotype was detected only a few times. This chain uses TRBV2 with TRBJ2-7, with 8 bases lining up with TRBD2. CDR3 size: 14 residues. Germline-derived CDR1 and CDR2 are SNHLY and FYNNEI. Losses at the gene ends were 7 bases for V and 3 bases for J; bases not matched to a gene: 8. CDR3 in amino acids: CASTPGGGYYEQYF. The CDR3 DNA sequence: TGTGCCAGCACCCCGGGCGGGGGGTACTACGAGCAGTACTTC.